This T cell receptor (beta chain) was recorded in a study of blood T cell repertoires in COVID-19. Overall study: Whether acute or convalescent, the COVID-19 samples came from the United States, Italy and Spain.

The V gene end was trimmed by 5 bases and the J gene end by 7 bases; junction bases not matched to a gene: 15. CDR1 is SGHTA, CDR2 FQGTGA, per germline. There are 17 residues in the CDR3. Study processing details: Researchers report that nucleated cell counts were estimated from reference gene primer amplification. Generated by immunoSEQ multiplex PCR, the TCRdb table keeps only in-frame clones and is missing some. The V and J calls and the clone size are those of that table, but D and trimming were determined from the DNA. The sample lists hundreds of thousands of clones; around nine tenths were seen once.

The sample consisted of peripheral blood. The V call is TRBV7-3, the J call TRBJ2-2; 8 positions agree with TRBD2. The TCR sequence derives from a human donor in a cohort sampled during active COVID-19. Here the CDR3 reads CASSPHMTLAGNGELFF. The CDR3 nucleotides are TGTGCCAGCAGCCCACATATGACTTTAGCGGGGAACGGGGAGCTGTTTTTT.